This T cell receptor beta chain derives from a study of CD8 T cells in Susac syndrome (dated by TCRdb to between 2018 and 2021). For the wider study: Whether CD8+ T cell activation and differentiation in Susac syndrome was antigen driven was tested using repertoire sequencing. The clonality of the CD8+ T cell repertoire was compared across approximately twelve healthy donors, 14 Susac syndrome patients and roughly 15 multiple sclerosis patients.

RNA was extracted using the RNeasy kit, and about 0.45 to 1 microgram was reverse transcribed with random hexamers. TCR beta CDR3 regions were amplified with the immunoSEQ multiplex PCR assay covering 54 Vbeta and 13 Jbeta segments. To correct PCR amplification bias, a synthetic template baseline was used for both primer optimization and computational correction. As for the authors' bioinformatics: Only productive sequences were kept, with reads annotated to V, D and J genes according to IMGT and analyzed in immunoSEQ Analyzer. Clonality was calculated as one minus the Shannon entropy normalized by log2 of the number of productive unique sequences. For each patient and control, public and private clones were evaluated within the 100 most prevalent clones. Clones were defined as Susac-specific when absent from the healthy and MS cohorts, from fewer than 1,300 published viral clones and from other ImmuneACCESS disease sequences. TCRdb reprocessing: public reads trimmed at Q25 with fastp, clones called with MiXCR, in-frame beta chains kept. Each CDR3 protein gets just one entry, which takes the most common genes and DNA from the rows behind it. The V and J calls, along with clone size, are taken from TCRdb and not from the paper's own processing. The sample table records over 350,000 distinct CDR3 sequences; 85% to 90% of these occur just once. Under 0.15% of the sample goes to the ten largest clones.

The CDR3 runs 12 amino acids, cysteine and phenylalanine included. The DNA shown is the 36-base CDR3, in frame from base 1. Between the V and J ends, shortened by 5 bases and 2 bases respectively, the junction contains 10 bases. CDR1 and CDR2, looked up from the germline V gene (reference sequence), are GTSNPN and SVGIG. Peripheral blood CD8+ and CD4+ T cells from healthy donors, Susac syndrome patients and multiple sclerosis patients were profiled using high-throughput TCR beta sequencing. Multiple sclerosis controls were treatment-naive patients with stable or active relapsing-remitting disease fulfilling revised McDonald criteria. CD8+ TEMRA cells were enriched by FACS, while bulk CD8+ and CD4+ T cells were purified by magnetic negative isolation. Blood was drawn into EDTA tubes, processed within 24 hours, and PBMCs were isolated by density gradient centrifugation. PBMCs destined for TCR sequencing were cryopreserved in liquid nitrogen and later thawed in a 37 °C water bath. The sorted or isolated CD4+, CD8+ and CD8+ TEMRA cells had a purity of 90% or higher.

What the research found in general, with its limitations: The TCR sequencing and HLA analysis was acknowledged to have included a relatively small number of individuals.

A word on this clonotype: Its cognate antigen has yet to be identified. Base qualities are not provided; no much larger clone lies one nucleotide away.

The receptor was isolated from a human donor with multiple sclerosis. The chain uses TRBV30 and TRBJ2-7, with a weak D call of TRBD2 (6 bases match). The sample taken for sequencing was CD8+ T cells from PBMCs. CDR3 protein: CAWGGLTYEQYF. The nucleotides are TGTGCCTGGGGTGGACTAACCTACGAGCAGTACTTC.